This section outlines one TCR beta chain sequence together with its context. Its antigen is not known. TCRdb's copy holds only in-frame clones and misses some; the assay was immunoSEQ multiplex PCR. The sample lists approximately 110,000 clones, around 90% occurring once. This sample was taken from a study of graft-versus-host responses after intestinal transplantation. The starting material was unstimulated CD4+ T cells sorted from spleen or lymph node cells, obtained before transplant. The sequence came from a human donor who was the organ donor for an intestinal transplant.

The CDR3 here is CASSLRGRETQYF. The CDR3 DNA reads TGTGCCAGCAGTTTAAGAGGGCGAGAGACCCAGTACTTC. This chain joins TRBV27 and TRBJ2-5, with a weak D call TRBD2 (5 bases). Germline CDR1 MNHEY, CDR2 SMNVEV (reference sequence). Trimming removed 2 bases from V and 4 bases from J, with 8 bases in between. There are 13 residues in the CDR3.